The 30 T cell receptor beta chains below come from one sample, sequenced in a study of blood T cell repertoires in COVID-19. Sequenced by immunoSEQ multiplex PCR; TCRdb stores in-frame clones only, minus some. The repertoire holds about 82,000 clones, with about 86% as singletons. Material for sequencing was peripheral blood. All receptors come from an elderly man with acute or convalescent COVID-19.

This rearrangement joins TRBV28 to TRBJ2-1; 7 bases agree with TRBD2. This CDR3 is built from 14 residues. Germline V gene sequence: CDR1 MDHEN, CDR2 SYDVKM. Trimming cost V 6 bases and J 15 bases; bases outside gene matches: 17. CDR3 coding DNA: TGTGCCAGCAGCGACCGGGACTATTCGTCGGTTCGGTTCTTC. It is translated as CASSDRDYSSVRFF. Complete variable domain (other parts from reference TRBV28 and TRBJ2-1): DVKVTQSSRYLVKRTGEKVFLECVQDMDHENMFWYRQDPGLGLRLIYFSYDVKMKEKGDIPEGYSVSREKKERFSLILESASTNQTSMYLCASSDRDYSSVRFFGPGTRLTVL.

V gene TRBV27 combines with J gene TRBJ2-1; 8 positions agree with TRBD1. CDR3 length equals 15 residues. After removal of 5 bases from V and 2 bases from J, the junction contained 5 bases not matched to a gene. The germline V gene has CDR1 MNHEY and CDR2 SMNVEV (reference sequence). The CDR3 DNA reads TGTGCCAGCAGTCGGGACAGGCTTCCCTACAATGAGCAGTTCTTC. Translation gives CASSRDRLPYNEQFF.

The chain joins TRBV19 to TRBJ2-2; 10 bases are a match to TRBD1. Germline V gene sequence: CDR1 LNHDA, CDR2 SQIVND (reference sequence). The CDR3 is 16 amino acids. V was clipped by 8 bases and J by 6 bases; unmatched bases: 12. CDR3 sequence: CASQQPGQGFAGELFF. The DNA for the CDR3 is TGTGCCAGTCAGCAGCCGGGACAGGGGTTTGCCGGGGAGCTGTTTTTT.

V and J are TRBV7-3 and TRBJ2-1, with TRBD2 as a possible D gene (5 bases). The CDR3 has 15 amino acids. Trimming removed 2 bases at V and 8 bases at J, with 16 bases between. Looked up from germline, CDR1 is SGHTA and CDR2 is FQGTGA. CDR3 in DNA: TGTGCCAGCAGCTTAGGAGGACTCAATTCCGATGAGCAGTTCTTC. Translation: CASSLGGLNSDEQFF.

CDR3 sequence (DNA): TGCGCCAGCAGCCAAGACAGGGGGCGTCAGCCCCAGCATTTT. This codes for CASSQDRGRQPQHF. This chain uses TRBV4-3 with TRBJ1-5, with 8 positions matching TRBD1. The V segment lost 0 bases and the J segment 6 bases; nucleotides outside the gene matches: 1. Germline loops: CDR1 LGHNA, CDR2 YSLEER. The CDR3 runs 14 residues.

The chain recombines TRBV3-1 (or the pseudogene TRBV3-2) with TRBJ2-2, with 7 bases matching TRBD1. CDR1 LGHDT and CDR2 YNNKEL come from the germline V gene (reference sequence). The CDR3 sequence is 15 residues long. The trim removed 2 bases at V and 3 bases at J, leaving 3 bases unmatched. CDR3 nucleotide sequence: TGTGCCAGCAGCCAAACAGACAGGGACACCGGGGAGCTGTTTTTT. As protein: CASSQTDRDTGELFF.

This CDR3 is CASSSGGTTYNEQFF. CDR3 sequence (DNA): TGTGCCAGCAGTTCCGGGGGGACCACCTACAATGAGCAGTTCTTC. This sequence joins TRBV7-9 and TRBJ2-1; TRBD2 aligns across 7 bases. The CDR3 has 15 amino acids. The ends lost 6 bases at V and 2 bases at J; junction bases unmatched: 7. CDR1 and CDR2 from the germline V gene are SEHNR and FQNEAQ (reference sequence).

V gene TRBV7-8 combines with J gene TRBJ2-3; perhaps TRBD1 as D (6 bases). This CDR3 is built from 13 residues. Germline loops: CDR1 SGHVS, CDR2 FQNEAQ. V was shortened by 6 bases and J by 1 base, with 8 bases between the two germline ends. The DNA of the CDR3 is TGTGCCAGCAGGTACAGGGGCACAGATACGCAGTATTTT. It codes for CASRYRGTDTQYF.

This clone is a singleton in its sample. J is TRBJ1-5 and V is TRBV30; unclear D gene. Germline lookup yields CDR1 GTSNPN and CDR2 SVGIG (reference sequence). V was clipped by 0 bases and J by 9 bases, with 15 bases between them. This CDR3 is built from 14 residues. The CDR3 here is CAWSVPFRGLPQHF. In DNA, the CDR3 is TGTGCCTGGAGTGTACCTTTCAGAGGGCTGCCCCAGCATTTT. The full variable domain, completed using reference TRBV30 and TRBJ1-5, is SQTIHQWPATLVQPVGSPLSLECTVEGTSNPNLYWYRQAAGRGLQLLFYSVGIGQISSEVPQNLSASRPQDRQFILSSKKLLLSDSGFYLCAWSVPFRGLPQHFGDGTRLSIL.

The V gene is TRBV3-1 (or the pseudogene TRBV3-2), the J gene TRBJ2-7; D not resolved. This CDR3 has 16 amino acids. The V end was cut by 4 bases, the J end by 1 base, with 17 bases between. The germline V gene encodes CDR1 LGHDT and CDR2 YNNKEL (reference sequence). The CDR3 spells CASSPFHGHLSYEQYF. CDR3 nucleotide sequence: TGTGCCAGCAGCCCCTTCCATGGGCATTTATCCTACGAGCAGTACTTC.

In DNA, the CDR3 is TGTGCCAGTAGTGGGGACAGGGGCGAGGGAAAACTGTTTTTT. Translation: CASSGDRGEGKLFF. J is TRBJ1-4 and V is TRBV19; TRBD1 matches 10 bases. V lost 5 bases to trimming and J lost 10 bases; unmatched junction nucleotides: 7. Germline loops: CDR1 LNHDA, CDR2 SQIVND (reference sequence). The CDR3 has 14 residues.

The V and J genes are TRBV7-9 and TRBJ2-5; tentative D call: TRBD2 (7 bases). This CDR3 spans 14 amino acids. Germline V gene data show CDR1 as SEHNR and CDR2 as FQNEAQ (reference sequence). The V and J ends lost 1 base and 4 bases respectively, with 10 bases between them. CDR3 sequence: CASSLGGGGETQYF. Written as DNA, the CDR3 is TGTGCCAGCAGCTTAGGGGGAGGGGGAGAGACCCAGTACTTC.

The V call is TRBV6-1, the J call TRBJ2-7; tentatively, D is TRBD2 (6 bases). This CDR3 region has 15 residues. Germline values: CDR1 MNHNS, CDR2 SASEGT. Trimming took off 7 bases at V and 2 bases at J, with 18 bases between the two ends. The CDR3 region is CASTRGTLYTYEQYF. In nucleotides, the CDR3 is TGTGCCAGCACCCGTGGGACTTTGTATACCTACGAGCAGTACTTC.

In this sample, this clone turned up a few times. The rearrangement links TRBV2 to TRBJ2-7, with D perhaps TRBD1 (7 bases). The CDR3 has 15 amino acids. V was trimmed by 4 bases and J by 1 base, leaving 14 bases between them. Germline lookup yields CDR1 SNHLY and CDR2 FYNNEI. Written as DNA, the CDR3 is TGTGCCAGCAGTGGGACTACAGGGGTTTCCTACGAGCAGTACTTC. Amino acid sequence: CASSGTTGVSYEQYF.

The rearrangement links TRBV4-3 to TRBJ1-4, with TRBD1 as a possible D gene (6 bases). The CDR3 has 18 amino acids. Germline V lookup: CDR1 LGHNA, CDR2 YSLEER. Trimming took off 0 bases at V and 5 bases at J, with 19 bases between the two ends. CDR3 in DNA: TGCGCCAGCAGCCAAGATCCTAGGGGGAGAGAAAGAAATGAAAAACTGTTTTTT. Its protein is CASSQDPRGRERNEKLFF.

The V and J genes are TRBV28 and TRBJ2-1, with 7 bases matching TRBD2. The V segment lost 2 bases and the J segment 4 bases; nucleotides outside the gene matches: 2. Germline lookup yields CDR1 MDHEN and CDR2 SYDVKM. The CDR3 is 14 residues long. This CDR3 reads CASSLGSGYNEQFF. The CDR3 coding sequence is TGTGCCAGCAGTTTAGGTAGCGGGTACAATGAGCAGTTCTTC.

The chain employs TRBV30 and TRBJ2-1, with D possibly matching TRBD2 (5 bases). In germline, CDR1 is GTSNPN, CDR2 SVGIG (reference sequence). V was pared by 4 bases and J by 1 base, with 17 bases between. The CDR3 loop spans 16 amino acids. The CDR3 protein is CAWTTQRLASYNEQFF. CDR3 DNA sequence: TGTGCCTGGACCACACAAAGGCTAGCATCCTACAATGAGCAGTTCTTC.

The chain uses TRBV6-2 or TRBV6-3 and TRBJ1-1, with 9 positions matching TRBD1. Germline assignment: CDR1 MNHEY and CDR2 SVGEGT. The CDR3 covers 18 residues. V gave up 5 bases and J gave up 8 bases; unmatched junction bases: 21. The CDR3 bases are TGTGCCAGCAGTCCCGGGACAGGGATGGCTGCGATATTCATAGAAGCTTTCTTT. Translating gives CASSPGTGMAAIFIEAFF.

CDR3 in DNA: TGCGCCAGCAGCTTGTCGGGGGGAAATGAAAAACTGTTTTTT. Translated, it gives CASSLSGGNEKLFF. The V call is TRBV5-1, the J call TRBJ1-4; weak D call: TRBD1 (5 bases). The CDR3 spans 14 residues. Germline-derived CDR1 and CDR2 are SGHRS and YFSETQ. V shed 1 base and J shed 5 bases, with 9 bases lying between them.

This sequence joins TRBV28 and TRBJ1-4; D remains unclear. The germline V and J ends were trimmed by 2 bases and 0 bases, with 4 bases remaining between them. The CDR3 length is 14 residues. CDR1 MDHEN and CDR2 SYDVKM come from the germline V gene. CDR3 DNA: TGTGCCAGCAGTTTAATTACAACTAATGAAAAACTGTTTTTT. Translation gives CASSLITTNEKLFF. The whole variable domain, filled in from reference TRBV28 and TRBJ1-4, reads DVKVTQSSRYLVKRTGEKVFLECVQDMDHENMFWYRQDPGLGLRLIYFSYDVKMKEKGDIPEGYSVSREKKERFSLILESASTNQTSMYLCASSLITTNEKLFFGSGTQLSVL.

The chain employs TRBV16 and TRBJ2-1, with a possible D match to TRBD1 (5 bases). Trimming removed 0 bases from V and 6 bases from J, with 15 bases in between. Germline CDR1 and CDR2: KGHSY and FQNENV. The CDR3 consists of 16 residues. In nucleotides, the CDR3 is TGTGCCAGCAGCCAATCTGTGACAGCAGGTCGCAATGAGCAGTTCTTC. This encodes CASSQSVTAGRNEQFF.

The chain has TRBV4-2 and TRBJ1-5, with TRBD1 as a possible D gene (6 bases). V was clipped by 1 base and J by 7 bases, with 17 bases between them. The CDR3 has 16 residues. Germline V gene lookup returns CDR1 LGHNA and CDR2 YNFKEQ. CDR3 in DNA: TGTGCCAGCAGCCAAGCGAGGGGGACCACTCCCCAGCCCCAGCATTTT. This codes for CASSQARGTTPQPQHF.

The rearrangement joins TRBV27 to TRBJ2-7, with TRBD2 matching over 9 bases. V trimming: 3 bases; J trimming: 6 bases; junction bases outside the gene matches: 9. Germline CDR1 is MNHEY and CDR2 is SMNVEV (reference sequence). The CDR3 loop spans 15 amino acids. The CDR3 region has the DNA TGTGCCAGCAGTTTTTACGCGGGAGGGCAGGTCGAGCAGTACTTC. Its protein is CASSFYAGGQVEQYF.

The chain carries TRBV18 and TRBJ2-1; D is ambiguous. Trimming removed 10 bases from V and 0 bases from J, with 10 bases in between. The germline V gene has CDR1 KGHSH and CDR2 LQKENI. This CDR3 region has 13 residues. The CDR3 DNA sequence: TGTGCCACCCTACTGAGCTCCTACAATGAGCAGTTCTTC. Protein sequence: CATLLSSYNEQFF. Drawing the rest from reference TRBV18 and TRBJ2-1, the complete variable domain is NAGVMQNPRHLVRRRGQEARLRCSPMKGHSHVYWYRQLPEEGLKFMVYLQKENIIDESGMPKERFSAEFPKEGPSILRIQQVVRGDSAAYFCATLLSSYNEQFFGPGTRLTVL.

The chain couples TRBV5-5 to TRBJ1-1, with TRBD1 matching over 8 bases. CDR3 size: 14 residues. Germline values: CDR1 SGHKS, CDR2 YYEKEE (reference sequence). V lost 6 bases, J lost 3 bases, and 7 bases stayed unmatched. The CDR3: CASTRGRLDTEAFF. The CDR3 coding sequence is TGTGCCAGCACCAGGGGGCGCCTGGACACTGAAGCTTTCTTT.

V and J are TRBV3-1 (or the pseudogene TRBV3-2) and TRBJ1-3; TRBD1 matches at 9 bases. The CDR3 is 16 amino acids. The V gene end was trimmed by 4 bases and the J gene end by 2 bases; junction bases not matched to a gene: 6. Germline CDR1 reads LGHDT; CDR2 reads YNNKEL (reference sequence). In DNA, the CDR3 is TGTGCCAGCAGCCCCCGGGACAGGGTAACTGGAAACACCATATATTTT. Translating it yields CASSPRDRVTGNTIYF.

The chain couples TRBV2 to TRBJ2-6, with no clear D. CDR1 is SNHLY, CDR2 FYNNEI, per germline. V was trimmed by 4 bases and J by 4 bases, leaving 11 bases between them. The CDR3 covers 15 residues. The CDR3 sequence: CASSAQLAGANVLTF. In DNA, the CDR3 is TGTGCCAGCAGTGCGCAGTTGGCCGGGGCCAACGTCCTGACTTTC.

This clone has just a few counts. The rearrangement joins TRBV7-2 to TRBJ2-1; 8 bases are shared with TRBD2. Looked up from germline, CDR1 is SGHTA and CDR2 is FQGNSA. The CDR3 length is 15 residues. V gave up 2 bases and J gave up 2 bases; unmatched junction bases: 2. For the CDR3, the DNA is TGTGCCAGCAGCTTACAGCGGGGGACCTACAATGAGCAGTTCTTC. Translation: CASSLQRGTYNEQFF.

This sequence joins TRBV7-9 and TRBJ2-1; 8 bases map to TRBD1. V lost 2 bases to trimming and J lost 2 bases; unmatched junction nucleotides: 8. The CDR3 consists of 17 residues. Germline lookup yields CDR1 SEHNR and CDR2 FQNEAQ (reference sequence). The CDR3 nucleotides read TGTGCCAGCAGCTTATCGCCCGACAGGGGCCCCTACAATGAGCAGTTCTTC. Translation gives CASSLSPDRGPYNEQFF.

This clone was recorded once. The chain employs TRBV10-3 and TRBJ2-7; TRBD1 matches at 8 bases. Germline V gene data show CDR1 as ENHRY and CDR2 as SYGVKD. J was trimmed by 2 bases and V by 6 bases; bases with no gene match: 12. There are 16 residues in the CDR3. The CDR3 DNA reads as TGTGCCATCAGCGACAGGGGTAGGGGGGTCACCTACGAGCAGTACTTC. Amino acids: CAISDRGRGVTYEQYF.